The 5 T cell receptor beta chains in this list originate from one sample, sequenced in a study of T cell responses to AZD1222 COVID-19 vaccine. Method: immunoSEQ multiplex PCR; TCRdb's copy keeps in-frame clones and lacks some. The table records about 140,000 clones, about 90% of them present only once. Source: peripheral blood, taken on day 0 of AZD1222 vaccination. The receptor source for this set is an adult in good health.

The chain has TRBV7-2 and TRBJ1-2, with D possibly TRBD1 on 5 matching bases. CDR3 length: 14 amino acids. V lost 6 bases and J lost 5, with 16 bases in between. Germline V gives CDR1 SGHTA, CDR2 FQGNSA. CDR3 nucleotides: TGTGCCAGCAGTTCAAACCCGGGGCCATATGGCTACACCTTC. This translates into CASSSNPGPYGYTF.

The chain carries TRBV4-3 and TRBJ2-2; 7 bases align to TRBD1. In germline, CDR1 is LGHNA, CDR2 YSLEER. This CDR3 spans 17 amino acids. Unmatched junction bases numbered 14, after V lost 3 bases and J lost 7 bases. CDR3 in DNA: TGCGCCAGCAGCCAGGCGCCTTTGAGGGGGCTGAGCGGGGAGCTGTTTTTT. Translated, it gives CASSQAPLRGLSGELFF.

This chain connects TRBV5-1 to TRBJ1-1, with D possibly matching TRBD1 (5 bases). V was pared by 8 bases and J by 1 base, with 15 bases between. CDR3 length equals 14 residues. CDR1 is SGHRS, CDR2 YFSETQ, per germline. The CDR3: CASQRGIPNTEAFF. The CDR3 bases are TGCGCCAGTCAAAGGGGTATACCGAACACTGAAGCTTTCTTT.

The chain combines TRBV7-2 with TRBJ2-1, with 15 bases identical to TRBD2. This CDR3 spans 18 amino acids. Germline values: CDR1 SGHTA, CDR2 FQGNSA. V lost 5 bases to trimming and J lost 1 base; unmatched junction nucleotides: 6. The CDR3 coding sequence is TGTGCCAGCAGCCCTGGACTAGCGGGAGGGGCATCCTACAATGAGCAGTTCTTC. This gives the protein CASSPGLAGGASYNEQFF.

This CDR3 is CASQDSPDNEQFF. The CDR3 nucleotides are TGTGCCAGCCAGGACAGCCCGGACAATGAGCAGTTCTTC. The chain combines TRBV19 with TRBJ2-1; a weak D match, TRBD1 (6 bases). Between the trimmed V and J ends, which lost 9 bases and 5 bases, there was a span of 14 bases. The CDR3 totals 13 residues. The V gene's germline CDR1 is LNHDA and CDR2 SQIVND (reference sequence).